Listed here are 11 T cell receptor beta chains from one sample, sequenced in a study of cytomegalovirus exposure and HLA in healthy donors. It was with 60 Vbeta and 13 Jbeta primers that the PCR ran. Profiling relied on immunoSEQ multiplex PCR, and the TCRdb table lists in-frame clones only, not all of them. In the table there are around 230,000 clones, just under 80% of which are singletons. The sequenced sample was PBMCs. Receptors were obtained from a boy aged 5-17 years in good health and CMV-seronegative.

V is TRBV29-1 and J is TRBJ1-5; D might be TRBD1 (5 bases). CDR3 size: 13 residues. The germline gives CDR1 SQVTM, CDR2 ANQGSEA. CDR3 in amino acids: CAGGGNRNQPQHF. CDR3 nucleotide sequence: TGCGCCGGGGGGGGGAATCGCAATCAGCCCCAGCATTTT.

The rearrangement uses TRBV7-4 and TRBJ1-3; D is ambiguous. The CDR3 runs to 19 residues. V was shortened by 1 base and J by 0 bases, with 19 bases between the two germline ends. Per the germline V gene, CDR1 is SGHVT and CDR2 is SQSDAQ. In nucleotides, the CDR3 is TGTGCCAGCAGCTTAGTAATGTTCAGACTAAACTTCTCTGGAAACACCATATATTTT. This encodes CASSLVMFRLNFSGNTIYF.

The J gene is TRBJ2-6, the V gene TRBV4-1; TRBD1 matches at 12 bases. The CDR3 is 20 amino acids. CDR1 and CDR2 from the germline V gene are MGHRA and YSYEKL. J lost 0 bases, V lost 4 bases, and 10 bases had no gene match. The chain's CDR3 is CASSLFSGTGGYSGANVLTF. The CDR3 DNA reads TGCGCCAGCAGCCTATTCTCTGGGACAGGGGGCTACTCTGGGGCCAACGTCCTGACTTTC.

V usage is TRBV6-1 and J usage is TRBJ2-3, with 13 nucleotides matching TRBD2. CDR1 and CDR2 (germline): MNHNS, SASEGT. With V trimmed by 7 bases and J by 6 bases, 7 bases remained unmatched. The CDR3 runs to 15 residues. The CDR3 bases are TGTGCCAGCATCCCGGTGACTAGCGGGGGGGATACGCAGTATTTT. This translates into CASIPVTSGGDTQYF.

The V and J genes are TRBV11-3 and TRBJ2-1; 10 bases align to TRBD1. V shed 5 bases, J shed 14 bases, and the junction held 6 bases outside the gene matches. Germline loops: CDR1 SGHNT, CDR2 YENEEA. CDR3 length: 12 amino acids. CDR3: CASSRGQGGEFF. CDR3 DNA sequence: TGTGCCAGCAGCCGCGGACAGGGGGGGGAGTTCTTC.

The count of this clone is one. The CDR3 DNA reads TGTGCCATCAGTGATACAGGGGGTTCCACCGGGGAGCTGTTTTTT. Protein sequence: CAISDTGGSTGELFF. The V call is TRBV10-3, the J call TRBJ2-2; 8 bases agree with TRBD1. The V segment lost 3 bases and the J segment 4 bases; nucleotides outside the gene matches: 4. There are 15 residues in the CDR3. CDR1 is ENHRY, CDR2 SYGVKD, per germline.

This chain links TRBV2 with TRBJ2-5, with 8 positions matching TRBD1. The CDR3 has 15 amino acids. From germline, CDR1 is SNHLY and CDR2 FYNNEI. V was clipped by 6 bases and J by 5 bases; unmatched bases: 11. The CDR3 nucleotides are TGTGCCAGCAGAACCCGGACAGGGAAAGAGGAGACCCAGTACTTC. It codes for CASRTRTGKEETQYF. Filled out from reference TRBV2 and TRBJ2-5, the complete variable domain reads EPEVTQTPSHQVTQMGQEVILRCVPISNHLYFYWYRQILGQKVEFLVSFYNNEISEKSEIFDDQFSVERPDGSNFTLKIRSTKLEDSAMYFCASRTRTGKEETQYFGPGTRLLVL.

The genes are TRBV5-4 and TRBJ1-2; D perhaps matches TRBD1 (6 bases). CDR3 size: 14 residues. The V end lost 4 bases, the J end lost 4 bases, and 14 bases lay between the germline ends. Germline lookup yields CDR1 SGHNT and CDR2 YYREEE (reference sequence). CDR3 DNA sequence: TGTGCCAGCAGCCCAGCAGGGGATAGCTATGGCTACACCTTC. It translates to CASSPAGDSYGYTF.

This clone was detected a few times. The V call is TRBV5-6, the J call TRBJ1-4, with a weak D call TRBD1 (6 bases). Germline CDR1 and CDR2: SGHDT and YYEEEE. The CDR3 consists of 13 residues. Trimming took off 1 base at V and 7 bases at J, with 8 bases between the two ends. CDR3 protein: CASSLNRVEKLFF. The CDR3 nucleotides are TGTGCCAGCAGCTTGAACAGGGTTGAAAAACTGTTTTTT. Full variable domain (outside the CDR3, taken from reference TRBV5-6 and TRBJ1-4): DAGVTQSPTHLIKTRGQQVTLRCSPKSGHDTVSWYQQALGQGPQFIFQYYEEEERQRGNFPDRFSGHQFPNYSSELNVNALLLGDSALYLCASSLNRVEKLFFGSGTQLSVL.

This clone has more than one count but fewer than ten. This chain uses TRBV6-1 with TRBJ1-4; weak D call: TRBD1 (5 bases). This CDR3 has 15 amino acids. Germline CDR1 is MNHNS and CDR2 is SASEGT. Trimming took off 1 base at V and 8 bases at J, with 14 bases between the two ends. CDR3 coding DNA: TGTGCCAGCAGTGAAGGCCAGGGAGGTCCCGAAAAACTGTTTTTT. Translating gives CASSEGQGGPEKLFF.

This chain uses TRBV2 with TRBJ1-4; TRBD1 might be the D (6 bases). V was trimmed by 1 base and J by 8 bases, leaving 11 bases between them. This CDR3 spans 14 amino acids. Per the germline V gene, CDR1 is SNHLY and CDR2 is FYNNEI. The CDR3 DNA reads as TGTGCCAGCAGTGAAGACAGGGTCGGGGAAAAACTGTTTTTT. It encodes CASSEDRVGEKLFF.